This T cell receptor (beta chain) was retrieved from a study of yellow fever vaccine responses in identical twins. Notes on the study in general: Twin vaccine T cell responses reportedly seemed partly convergent, partly personalized.

In TCRdb, the RT-PCR reads were re-called with MiXCR into one record per CDR3 protein. The repertoire includes 20,000 to 25,000 distinct CDR3 sequences, around four fifths of them detected once, and around 4.8% sits in the top ten. As concerns this clonotype: Its target is unknown.

The ends were cut back, 2 bases at V and 10 bases at J, with 6 bases in the middle. The CDR3 sequence is 11 residues long. Germline assignment: CDR1 SGHAT and CDR2 FQNNGV. J is TRBJ2-1 and V is TRBV11-2; no definite D call. Sequenced here: T cells from blood (PBMCs), unsorted or a sorted subset (not recorded which), sampled before or after yellow fever vaccination (not recorded which). The origin of this receptor is a woman aged 18-29 years who received the yellow fever vaccine. CDR3 sequence reads: CASSLLWEQFF. In nucleotides, the CDR3 is TGTGCCAGCAGCTTACTATGGGAGCAGTTCTTC.